The 26 T cell receptor beta chains in this list originate from one sample, sequenced in a study of T cell responses to AZD1222 COVID-19 vaccine. Sequenced by immunoSEQ multiplex PCR; TCRdb stores in-frame clones only, minus some. This table has about 85,000 clones, approximately 89% appearing once. Specimen: peripheral blood, collected on day 0 of AZD1222 vaccination. The receptors here all came from an adult in good health.

The genes are TRBV9 and TRBJ1-1; TRBD1 agrees at 9 bases. Per germline, CDR1 SGDLS and CDR2 YYNGEE. The CDR3 is made up of 15 amino acids. After removal of 3 bases from V and 5 bases from J, the junction contained 8 bases not matched to a gene. DNA for the CDR3: TGTGCCAGCAGCGGAGACAGGGGGAGTGGGACTGAAGCTTTCTTT. Protein sequence: CASSGDRGSGTEAFF.

This clone appeared a few times. The CDR3 protein is CASSRGQVGPYEQYF. The CDR3, as DNA: TGTGCCAGCAGCCGAGGACAAGTAGGGCCCTACGAGCAGTACTTC. This chain joins TRBV7-9 and TRBJ2-7, with D possibly being TRBD1 (5 bases). This CDR3 has 15 residues. Per the germline V gene, CDR1 is SEHNR and CDR2 is FQNEAQ (reference sequence). V lost 5 bases, J lost 2 bases, and 16 bases lay in between.

V is TRBV3-1 (or the pseudogene TRBV3-2) and J is TRBJ2-7; unclear D gene. Trimming took 3 bases from V and 1 from J, leaving 10 bases between them. Per germline, CDR1 LGHDT and CDR2 YNNKEL (reference sequence). This CDR3 region has 14 residues. The CDR3 loop reads CASSHETGSYEQYF. CDR3 bases: TGTGCCAGCAGCCACGAGACTGGATCCTACGAGCAGTACTTC.

The genes are TRBV7-9 and TRBJ1-1; TRBD1 might be the D (6 bases). From germline, CDR1 is SEHNR and CDR2 FQNEAQ (reference sequence). V lost 5 bases and J 4 bases, leaving 11 bases between the germline ends. CDR3 length: 13 amino acids. The CDR3 sequence is CASSPTGSTEAFF. CDR3 coding DNA: TGTGCCAGCAGCCCTACAGGGTCCACTGAAGCTTTCTTT.

Concerning this clone: The sample carries other DNA sequences with the same CDR3. This rearrangement joins TRBV5-1 to TRBJ2-1; 7 bases line up with TRBD2. The CDR3 is 15 amino acids. V lost 4 bases to trimming and J lost 2 bases; unmatched junction nucleotides: 6. In germline, CDR1 is SGHRS, CDR2 YFSETQ. The CDR3 DNA reads TGCGCCAGCAGCCTCCTAGCGGAACCCTACAATGAGCAGTTCTTC. The encoded protein is CASSLLAEPYNEQFF.

The V and J genes are TRBV6-5 and TRBJ2-3, with 9 positions matching TRBD2. Per the germline V gene, CDR1 is MNHEY and CDR2 is SVGAGI. The CDR3 is 16 residues long. V shed 2 bases and J 4 bases; nucleotides not matched to a gene: 7. This CDR3 is CASSYRLTSGADTQYF. DNA for the CDR3: TGTGCCAGCAGTTACCGCCTGACTAGCGGCGCAGATACGCAGTATTTT.

This clone was seen more than once but under ten times. V and J are TRBV3-1 (or the pseudogene TRBV3-2) and TRBJ1-3; D not resolved. This CDR3 is built from 15 residues. CDR1 is LGHDT and CDR2 is YNNKEL in the germline V gene (reference sequence). V dropped 1 base and J dropped 0 bases, with 7 bases sitting between them. The CDR3 sequence is CASSQGRSSGNTIYF. DNA for the CDR3: TGTGCCAGCAGCCAAGGACGGAGCTCTGGAAACACCATATATTTT.

This chain uses TRBV12-3 or TRBV12-4 with TRBJ1-2; D possibly corresponds to TRBD1 (6 bases). CDR3 length: 12 residues. Trimming pared 7 bases from V and 8 bases from J, leaving 14 bases between. CDR3 sequence: CASNNRDRGYTF. DNA for the CDR3: TGTGCCAGCAATAACAGGGATCGGGGCTACACCTTC.

This clone was detected only a few times. The chain combines TRBV7-2 with TRBJ2-5; 9 bases are shared with TRBD2. The ends lost 6 bases at V and 5 bases at J; junction bases unmatched: 16. Germline assignment: CDR1 SGHTA and CDR2 FQGNSA. The CDR3 length is 17 residues. CDR3 coding DNA: TGTGCCAGCAGAGGGGGGCAGCATAGCGGGAGAGGGGAGACCCAGTACTTC. Translated: CASRGGQHSGRGETQYF. The full variable domain, completed using reference TRBV7-2 and TRBJ2-5, is GAGVSQSPSNKVTEKGKDVELRCDPISGHTALYWYRQSLGQGLEFLIYFQGNSAPDKSGLPSDRFSAERTGGSVSTLTIQRTQQEDSAVYLCASRGGQHSGRGETQYFGPGTRLLVL.

The chain is built from TRBV9 and TRBJ2-1; 7 bases align to TRBD2. This CDR3 has 17 residues. Unmatched junction bases numbered 15, after V lost 1 base and J lost 8 bases. CDR1 and CDR2 (germline): SGDLS, YYNGEE. CDR3 coding DNA: TGTGCCAGCAGCGTATCCTCCGGGACTACTGCTGGCGATGAGCAGTTCTTC. It yields the protein CASSVSSGTTAGDEQFF.

This clone was counted only a few times. The chain employs TRBV9 and TRBJ2-5, with 11 bases aligning to TRBD1. The V gene's germline CDR1 is SGDLS and CDR2 YYNGEE. This CDR3 spans 15 amino acids. Trimming took 4 bases from V and 5 from J; bases not matched to a gene: 7. This chain's CDR3 is CASSTTDRGLETQYF. CDR3 DNA: TGTGCCAGCAGCACCACGGACAGGGGGCTGGAGACCCAGTACTTC.

V and J are TRBV6-5 and TRBJ2-6, with no clear D. Germline V gene sequence: CDR1 MNHEY, CDR2 SVGAGI. The length of the CDR3 is 13 residues. V was shortened by 6 bases and J by 2 bases, with 5 bases between the two germline ends. CDR3 sequence reads: CASSGPGANVLTF. DNA of the CDR3: TGTGCCAGCAGCGGCCCTGGGGCCAACGTCCTGACTTTC.

The CDR3 spells CASSGTGENGYTF. Written as DNA, the CDR3 is TGTGCCAGCAGTGGTACAGGGGAGAATGGCTACACCTTC. The chain employs TRBV2 and TRBJ1-2; 7 bases map to TRBD1. Germline lookup yields CDR1 SNHLY and CDR2 FYNNEI. J lost 6 bases, V lost 4 bases, and 5 bases had no gene match. This CDR3 spans 13 amino acids.

The chain links TRBV27 to TRBJ1-5; tentative D call: TRBD1 (5 bases). The CDR3 is 15 residues long. Germline assignment: CDR1 MNHEY and CDR2 SMNVEV (reference sequence). Trimming stripped 3 bases from V and 6 bases from J, with 15 bases between. The CDR3 loop is CASSFGRPRGQPQHF. The DNA for the CDR3 is TGTGCCAGCAGTTTTGGCCGGCCAAGGGGTCAGCCCCAGCATTTT.

The rearrangement joins TRBV5-1 to TRBJ1-2, with 9 bases that match TRBD1. The J segment lost 5 bases and the V segment lost 0 bases, leaving 8 bases of the junction unmatched. Per germline, CDR1 SGHRS and CDR2 YFSETQ. CDR3 length: 16 residues. The CDR3 sequence is CASSLGQGDPTYGYTF. CDR3 DNA: TGCGCCAGCAGCTTGGGACAGGGGGATCCCACGTATGGCTACACCTTC.

The genes are TRBV7-2 and TRBJ1-1, with unresolved D. This CDR3 has 15 amino acids. Per germline, CDR1 SGHTA and CDR2 FQGNSA. Trimming pared 2 bases from V and 0 bases from J, leaving 10 bases between. The CDR3 DNA sequence: TGTGCCAGCAGCTTACTGGGAGCCATGAACACTGAAGCTTTCTTT. It codes for CASSLLGAMNTEAFF.

The genes are TRBV27 and TRBJ1-6; weak D call: TRBD1 (5 bases). Germline V gives CDR1 MNHEY, CDR2 SMNVEV (reference sequence). The germline V and J ends were trimmed by 2 bases and 5 bases, with 10 bases remaining between them. The CDR3 is made up of 15 amino acids. This chain's CDR3 is CASSLRQRDNSPLHF. As DNA, the CDR3 is TGTGCCAGCAGTTTAAGACAGAGAGATAATTCACCCCTCCACTTT.

In regard to this clone: The junction does not match germline at one end; this may be a read error. This chain links TRBV19 with TRBJ1-2; unclear D gene. The CDR3 consists of 12 residues. CDR1 is LNHDA, CDR2 SQIVND, per germline (reference sequence). CDR3 in DNA: TGTGCCAGTAGTGAACGGAACTCTGGCTACACCTTC. Encoded protein: CASSERNSGYTF.

J is TRBJ1-6 and V is TRBV9; D remains ambiguous. V was cut by 0 bases and J by 4 bases, with 8 bases left in between. Germline loops: CDR1 SGDLS, CDR2 YYNGEE. This CDR3 spans 15 amino acids. The CDR3 DNA follows: TGTGCCAGCAGCGTAGATCCAGAATATAATTCACCCCTCCACTTT. Protein sequence: CASSVDPEYNSPLHF.

This sequence joins TRBV5-5 and TRBJ1-6; D gene uncertain. The V and J ends lost 4 bases and 7 bases respectively, with 18 bases between them. CDR1 SGHKS and CDR2 YYEKEE come from the germline V gene (reference sequence). The CDR3 covers 16 residues. CDR3: CASSPRGEGTNSPLHF. The CDR3, as DNA: TGTGCCAGCAGCCCCCGCGGGGAAGGAACAAATTCACCCCTCCACTTT.

This chain uses TRBV6-4 with TRBJ1-2; no definite D call. V shed 3 bases and J shed 7 bases, with 9 bases lying between them. The germline V gene encodes CDR1 MRHNA and CDR2 SNTAGT. The CDR3 sequence is 12 residues long. CDR3 region: CASSEGNGGYTF. In DNA, the CDR3 is TGTGCCAGCAGTGAGGGGAACGGTGGCTACACCTTC.

The count of this clone is one. V is TRBV6-5 and J is TRBJ1-3, with D maybe TRBD1 (5 bases). V lost 4 bases, J lost 3 bases, and 13 bases lay in between. CDR1 MNHEY and CDR2 SVGAGI come from the germline V gene. CDR3 size: 15 residues. For the CDR3, the DNA is TGTGCCAGCAGTTCCCTGGGGGGAATTGGAAACACCATATATTTT. Its translation: CASSSLGGIGNTIYF.

The chain links TRBV19 to TRBJ2-1, with D tentatively TRBD2 (6 bases). Trimming left V 3 bases short and J 0 bases short, with 9 bases between. CDR3 length: 15 residues. CDR1 and CDR2 (germline): LNHDA, SQIVND (reference sequence). The CDR3 bases are TGTGCCAGTAGTATGACCGGGAGCTCCTACAATGAGCAGTTCTTC. Translating gives CASSMTGSSYNEQFF.

This sequence joins TRBV7-2 and TRBJ2-3; D gene ambiguous. This CDR3 comprises 16 residues. Germline CDR1 SGHTA, CDR2 FQGNSA. Trimming shortened V by 1 base and J by 1 base, and 12 bases separated the two germline ends. The DNA for the CDR3 is TGTGCCAGCAGCTTAGTATTTGGTAGCCGCACAGATACGCAGTATTTT. Its translation: CASSLVFGSRTDTQYF. Full variable domain (missing parts from reference TRBV7-2 and TRBJ2-3): GAGVSQSPSNKVTEKGKDVELRCDPISGHTALYWYRQSLGQGLEFLIYFQGNSAPDKSGLPSDRFSAERTGGSVSTLTIQRTQQEDSAVYLCASSLVFGSRTDTQYFGPGTRLTVL.

This clone has a single count. The chain uses TRBV7-2 and TRBJ1-2; 11 nucleotides line up with TRBD1. The trim removed 6 bases at V and 6 bases at J, leaving 9 bases unmatched. CDR3 length equals 15 residues. Germline V gene data show CDR1 as SGHTA and CDR2 as FQGNSA. The chain's CDR3 is CASSSNPGQGDGYTF. CDR3 coding DNA: TGTGCCAGCAGTTCCAATCCGGGACAGGGGGATGGCTACACCTTC.

This chain links TRBV6-2 or TRBV6-3 with TRBJ1-1; D gene ambiguous. CDR1 and CDR2 from the germline V gene are MNHEY and SVGEGT. Deletions cut 5 bases from V and 5 bases from J, with 15 bases between. The length of the CDR3 is 14 residues. For the CDR3, the DNA is TGTGCCAGCAGTCCCACCCCTAGGGCAACTGAAGCTTTCTTT. Protein product: CASSPTPRATEAFF.